The clone carrying this T cell receptor beta chain is judged large. Germline V gene sequence: CDR1 GTSNPN, CDR2 SVGIG (reference sequence). The CDR3 has 14 amino acids. Trimming removed 0 bases at V and 10 bases at J, with 16 bases between. This specimen comes from a study of blood T cell repertoires in COVID-19. This table comes from immunoSEQ multiplex PCR, and its TCRdb copy is limited to in-frame clones, with some not included. Among more than 10,000 clones, approximately 70% were seen once, and the ten largest hold roughly 31%. The source of this sequence is a human donor in a cohort sampled during active COVID-19. Material: peripheral blood. The chain links TRBV30 to TRBJ2-1, with D hard to call. The CDR3 loop is CAWSVYFQDGEQFF. In DNA, the CDR3 is TGTGCCTGGAGTGTTTACTTCCAGGATGGAGAGCAGTTCTTC. Drawing the rest from reference TRBV30 and TRBJ2-1, the complete variable domain is SQTIHQWPATLVQPVGSPLSLECTVEGTSNPNLYWYRQAAGRGLQLLFYSVGIGQISSEVPQNLSASRPQDRQFILSSKKLLLSDSGFYLCAWSVYFQDGEQFFGPGTRLTVL.